These 9 T cell receptor beta chains were sequenced from one sample in a study of graft-versus-host responses after intestinal transplantation. These receptors have no identified antigens. Sequencing used immunoSEQ multiplex PCR; TCRdb keeps in-frame clones, though not all of them. This sample has over 70,000 clones, with 90% to 95% found just once. The source material was unstimulated CD8+ T cells sorted from spleen or lymph node cells, sampled before intestinal transplant. The receptors were gathered from a human donor who received an intestinal transplant.

V gene TRBV29-1 combines with J gene TRBJ1-2; D is unresolved. Trimming left V 2 bases short and J 4 bases short, with 11 bases between. The CDR3 totals 13 residues. CDR1 and CDR2 from the germline V gene are SQVTM and ANQGSEA. This CDR3 is CSVENVDAYGYTF. The CDR3 coding sequence is TGCAGCGTTGAAAATGTGGACGCCTATGGCTACACCTTC.

The chain links TRBV29-1 to TRBJ2-3; D gene unclear. The CDR3 is 13 amino acids. Germline V gene lookup returns CDR1 SQVTM and CDR2 ANQGSEA. Trimming left V 3 bases short and J 2 bases short, with 9 bases between. The CDR3 here is CSVEGSTTDTQYF. The CDR3 DNA reads TGCAGCGTTGAGGGGTCTACCACAGATACGCAGTATTTT.

The rearrangement links TRBV19 to TRBJ1-5, with D hard to call. The CDR3 has 14 residues. In germline, CDR1 is LNHDA, CDR2 SQIVND (reference sequence). Trimming left V 7 bases short and J 8 bases short, with 18 bases between. The CDR3 region has the DNA TGTGCCAGTACCCCGACAAGCGATGAGGAGCCCCAGCATTTT. It translates to CASTPTSDEEPQHF.

The chain links TRBV27 to TRBJ1-2; perhaps TRBD1 as D (6 bases). The germline V gene has CDR1 MNHEY and CDR2 SMNVEV (reference sequence). This CDR3 region has 14 residues. Trimming removed 5 bases from V and 8 bases from J, with 18 bases in between. CDR3 sequence reads: CASSPGTPGIGYTF. The CDR3 DNA reads TGTGCCAGCAGTCCCGGGACACCCGGGATCGGCTACACCTTC.

The chain couples TRBV9 to TRBJ2-2, with no clear D. Trimming removed 3 bases at V and 1 base at J, with 1 base between. The germline V gene has CDR1 SGDLS and CDR2 YYNGEE. This CDR3 has 12 residues. CDR3 DNA: TGTGCCAGCAGCGAGAACACCGGGGAGCTGTTTTTT. It codes for CASSENTGELFF.

The chain links TRBV6-5 to TRBJ1-1, with 9 bases that match TRBD1. The germline gives CDR1 MNHEY, CDR2 SVGAGI. This CDR3 spans 15 amino acids. V trimming: 7 bases; J trimming: 1 base; junction bases outside the gene matches: 7. The CDR3 nucleotides read TGTGCCAGCACCCACGGGACAGGGCGGAACACTGAAGCTTTCTTT. It codes for CASTHGTGRNTEAFF.

The chain couples TRBV11-1 to TRBJ2-7; 8 bases fit TRBD1. The CDR3 extends over 17 amino acids. V dropped 2 bases and J dropped 2; count of bases not matched to a gene: 11. Germline CDR1 reads SGHAT; CDR2 reads FQDESV (reference sequence). The CDR3 protein is CASSLLSSGTGPYEQYF. As DNA, the CDR3 is TGTGCCAGCAGCTTACTGAGCTCCGGGACAGGACCCTACGAGCAGTACTTC.

This sequence joins TRBV19 and TRBJ2-6; possibly TRBD1 or TRBD2 for D (5 bases each). Trimming shortened V by 3 bases and J by 5 bases, and 14 bases separated the two germline ends. Germline-derived CDR1 and CDR2 are LNHDA and SQIVND (reference sequence). The CDR3 totals 16 residues. The CDR3 coding sequence is TGTGCCAGTAGTATTCCCGGGCAGGGACGGGCCAACGTCCTGACTTTC. Translated, it gives CASSIPGQGRANVLTF. The complete variable domain, with remaining parts taken from reference TRBV19 and TRBJ2-6, reads DGGITQSPKYLFRKEGQNVTLSCEQNLNHDAMYWYRQDPGQGLRLIYYSQIVNDFQKGDIAEGYSVSREKKESFPLTVTSAQKNPTAFYLCASSIPGQGRANVLTFGAGSRLTVL.

The chain couples TRBV7-2 to TRBJ1-5; TRBD1 matches 8 bases. The V segment lost 5 bases and the J segment 6 bases; nucleotides outside the gene matches: 15. Germline V gives CDR1 SGHTA, CDR2 FQGNSA. CDR3 size: 17 residues. CDR3 amino acids: CASSPHSTYRGSQPQHF. In DNA, the CDR3 is TGTGCCAGCAGCCCCCATTCCACGTACAGGGGGAGTCAGCCCCAGCATTTT.